In its sample, the clone carrying this T cell receptor beta chain was seen a few times. The antigen remains undetermined. CDR1 is MDHEN, CDR2 SYDVKM, per germline. The CDR3 contains 16 residues. With 3 bases clipped from V and 8 bases from J, the junction kept 11 bases outside the gene matches. The sample is drawn from a study of T cell responses to AZD1222 COVID-19 vaccine. General study findings and limits: Per reports, nearly half of all spike-specific TCRs target regions that are unmutated in variants. CD4 TCRs linked to vaccination spanned spike, dominating at 160-218 and 743-854. When two AZD1222 doses had been given, Spike-specific TCR breadth and depth rose. Repertoires were obtained only post-peak T cell response.

TCRdb keeps only in-frame clones here, not all; method: immunoSEQ multiplex PCR. The repertoire holds about 100,000 clones, with about 90% as singletons. This clonotype was sampled from an adult who received the AZD1222 COVID-19 vaccine. Sequenced material: peripheral blood, taken 28 days after the second AZD1222 dose. The chain employs TRBV28 and TRBJ2-3; 10 bases map to TRBD1. The CDR3 nucleotides are TGTGCCAGCAGTTTTCGAGGGACAGGGGCGGTGGGTACGCAGTATTTT. This encodes CASSFRGTGAVGTQYF.